This T cell receptor beta chain was recovered during a study of CD8 T cells in Susac syndrome. Study background: When blood was drawn, patients with Susac syndrome were on intravenous immunoglobulin alone, on corticosteroids, or therapy-naive.

Worth noting for this clonotype: What it recognizes is unknown.

Whole-study findings and limits: The study's TCR sequencing and HLA analysis drew on a certain number of individuals. That number was acknowledged as relatively small.

Through negative isolation, CD4+ and CD8+ T cells were obtained, while TEMRA cells were enriched using FACS. RNA was extracted with the RNeasy kit, and a quantity of roughly 0.5 to 1 ug was reverse transcribed using random hexamers. The CDR3 of TCR beta was amplified by immunoSEQ multiplex PCR across 54 Vbeta and 13 Jbeta. TCRdb independently ran MiXCR on the immunoSEQ multiplex PCR reads; one entry per CDR3 protein. The table includes about 180,000 distinct CDR3 sequences, about 93% detected once. Unmatched junction bases numbered 8, after V lost 6 bases and J lost 6 bases. The CDR3 loop spans 13 amino acids. The germline V gene has CDR1 DFQATT and CDR2 SNEGSKA (reference sequence).

Sequenced input: CD4+ T cells from PBMCs. This rearrangement joins TRBV20-1 to TRBJ2-1, with 7 positions matching TRBD2. The sequence came from a human donor with Susac syndrome. The CDR3 region has the DNA TGCAGTGCCGGGATGGGAGGGCGCAATGAGCAGTTCTTC. The encoded protein is CSAGMGGRNEQFF.